This T cell receptor (beta chain) appears in the sequencing data of a study of T cells in Graves' hyperthyroidism and ophthalmopathy. Authors of the study amplified TCR beta CDR3 regions from RNA transcripts. The study used the HTBI primer set for a first-round RT-PCR of the TCR CDR3. TCRdb re-called the multiplex PCR reads through MiXCR, storing one row per CDR3 protein. The data hold about 360,000 distinct CDR3 sequences, with 15% to 20% observed a single time. This clonotype was counted ten times or more. This CDR3 has 15 amino acids. From germline, CDR1 is DFQATT and CDR2 SNEGSKA (reference sequence). The trim removed 6 bases at V and 6 bases at J, leaving 14 bases unmatched.

The chain uses TRBV20-1 and TRBJ1-5, with 7 positions matching TRBD1. Sequenced input: blood. This TCR derives from a woman under 30 with Graves' hyperthyroidism. CDR3 DNA sequence: TGCAGTGCCAAGGTCACAGGGGCATTTACTCAGCCCCAGCATTTT. Amino acids: CSAKVTGAFTQPQHF.